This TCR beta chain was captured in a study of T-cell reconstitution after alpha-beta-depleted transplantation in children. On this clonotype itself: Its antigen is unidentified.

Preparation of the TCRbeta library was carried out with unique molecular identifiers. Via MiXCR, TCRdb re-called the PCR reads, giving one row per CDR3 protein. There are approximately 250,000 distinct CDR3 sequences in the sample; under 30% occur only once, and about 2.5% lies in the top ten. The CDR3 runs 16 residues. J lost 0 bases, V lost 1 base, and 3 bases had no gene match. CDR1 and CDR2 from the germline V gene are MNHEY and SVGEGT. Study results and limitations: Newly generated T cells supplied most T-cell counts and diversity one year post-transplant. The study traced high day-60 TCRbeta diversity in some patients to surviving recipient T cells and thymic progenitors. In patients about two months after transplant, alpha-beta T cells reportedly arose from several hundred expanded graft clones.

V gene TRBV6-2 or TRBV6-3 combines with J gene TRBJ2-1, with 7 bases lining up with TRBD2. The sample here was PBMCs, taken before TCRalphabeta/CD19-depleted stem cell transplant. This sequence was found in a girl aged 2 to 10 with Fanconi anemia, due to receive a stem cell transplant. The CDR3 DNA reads TGTGCCAGCAGTTACTATAGCGGGTTCTCCTACAATGAGCAGTTCTTC. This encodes CASSYYSGFSYNEQFF.